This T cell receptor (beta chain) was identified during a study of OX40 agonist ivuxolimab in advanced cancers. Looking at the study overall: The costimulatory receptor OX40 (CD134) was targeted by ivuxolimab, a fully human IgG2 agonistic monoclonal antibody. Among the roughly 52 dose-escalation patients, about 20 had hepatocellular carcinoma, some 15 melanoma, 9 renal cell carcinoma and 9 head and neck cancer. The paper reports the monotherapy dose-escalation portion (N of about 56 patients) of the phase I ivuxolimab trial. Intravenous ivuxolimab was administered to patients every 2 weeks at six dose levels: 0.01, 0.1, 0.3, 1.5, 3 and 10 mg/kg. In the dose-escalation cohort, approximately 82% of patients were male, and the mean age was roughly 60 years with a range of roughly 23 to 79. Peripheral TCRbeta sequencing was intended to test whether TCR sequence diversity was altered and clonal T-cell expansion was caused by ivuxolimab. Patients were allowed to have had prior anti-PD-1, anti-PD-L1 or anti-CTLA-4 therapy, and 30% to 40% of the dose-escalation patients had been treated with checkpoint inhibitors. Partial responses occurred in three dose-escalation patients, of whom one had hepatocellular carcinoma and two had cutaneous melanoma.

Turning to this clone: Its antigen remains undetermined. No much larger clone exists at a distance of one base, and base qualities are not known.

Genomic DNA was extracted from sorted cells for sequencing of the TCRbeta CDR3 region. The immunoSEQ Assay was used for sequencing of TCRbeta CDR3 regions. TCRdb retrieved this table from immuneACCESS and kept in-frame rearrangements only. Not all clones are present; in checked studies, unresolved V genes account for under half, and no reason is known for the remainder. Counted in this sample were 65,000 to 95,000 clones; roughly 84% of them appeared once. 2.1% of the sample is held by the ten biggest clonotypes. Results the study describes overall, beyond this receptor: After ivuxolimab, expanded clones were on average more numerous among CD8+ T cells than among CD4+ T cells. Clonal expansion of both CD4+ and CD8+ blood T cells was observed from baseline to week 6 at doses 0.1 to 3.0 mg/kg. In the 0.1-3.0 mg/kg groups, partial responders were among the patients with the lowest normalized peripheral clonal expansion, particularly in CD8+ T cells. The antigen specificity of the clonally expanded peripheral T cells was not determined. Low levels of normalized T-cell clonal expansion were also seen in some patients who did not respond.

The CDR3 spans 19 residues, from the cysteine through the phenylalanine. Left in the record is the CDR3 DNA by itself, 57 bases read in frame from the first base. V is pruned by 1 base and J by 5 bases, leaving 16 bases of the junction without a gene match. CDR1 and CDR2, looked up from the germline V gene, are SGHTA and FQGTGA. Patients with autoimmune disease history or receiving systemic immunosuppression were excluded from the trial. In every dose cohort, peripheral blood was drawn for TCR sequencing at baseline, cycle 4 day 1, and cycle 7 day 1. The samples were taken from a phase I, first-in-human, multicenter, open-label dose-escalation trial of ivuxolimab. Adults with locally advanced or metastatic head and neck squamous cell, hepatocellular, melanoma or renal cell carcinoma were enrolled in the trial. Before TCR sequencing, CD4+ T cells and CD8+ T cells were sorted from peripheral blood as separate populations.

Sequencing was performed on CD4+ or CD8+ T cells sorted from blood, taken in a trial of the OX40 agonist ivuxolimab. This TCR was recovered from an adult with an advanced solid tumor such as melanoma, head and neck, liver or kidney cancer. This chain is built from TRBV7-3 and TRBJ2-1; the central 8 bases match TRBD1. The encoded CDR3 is CASSLNADFRQGSHNEQFF. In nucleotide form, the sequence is TGTGCCAGCAGCTTAAACGCAGATTTCCGACAGGGGTCCCACAATGAGCAGTTCTTC.